This passage covers 22 T cell receptor beta chains from one sample sequenced in a study of blood T cell repertoires in COVID-19. Sequencing was performed with immunoSEQ multiplex PCR; in TCRdb, only in-frame clones are kept and a portion is missing. This repertoire shows 150,000 to 200,000 clones, around nine tenths found once; its top ten account for less than 3%. The sample comprised peripheral blood. All receptors come from a man in his forties with active or convalescent COVID-19.

The chain joins TRBV27 to TRBJ2-7; 8 nucleotides align to TRBD1. The germline V gene has CDR1 MNHEY and CDR2 SMNVEV (reference sequence). The junction had 6 bases not matched to a gene; V was cut back by 1 base and J by 4 bases. The CDR3 contains 15 residues. The CDR3 spells CASSLWSGGEYEQYF. CDR3 nucleotide sequence: TGTGCCAGCAGTTTATGGTCAGGGGGCGAGTACGAGCAGTACTTC.

The rearrangement uses TRBV2 and TRBJ2-3; 8 nucleotides agree with TRBD2. J gave up 2 bases and V 5 bases, and 3 bases lay outside the gene matches. Germline V lookup: CDR1 SNHLY, CDR2 FYNNEI. The CDR3 sequence is 14 residues long. In DNA, the CDR3 is TGTGCCAGCAGTCCGGGGGGGGCCACAGATACGCAGTATTTT. This codes for CASSPGGATDTQYF.

CDR3 protein: CASSLQGRDEKLFF. CDR3 in DNA: TGTGCCAGCAGTCTCCAGGGAAGGGATGAAAAACTGTTTTTT. The chain links TRBV6-2 or TRBV6-3 to TRBJ1-4; D perhaps matches TRBD1 (5 bases). The CDR3 runs to 14 residues. The germline CDR1 and CDR2 sequences are MNHEY and SVGEGT. V lost 5 bases and J lost 6, with 13 bases in between.

This clone was seen a handful of times. The chain combines TRBV2 with TRBJ1-6, with D perhaps TRBD1 (5 bases). There are 12 residues in the CDR3. Trimming took 5 bases from V and 14 from J, leaving 13 bases between them. CDR1 and CDR2 (germline): SNHLY, FYNNEI. Here the CDR3 DNA reads TGTGCCAGCAGTAGGACAATTGTTTCCCTCCACTTT. As protein: CASSRTIVSLHF. The whole variable domain, filled in from reference TRBV2 and TRBJ1-6, reads EPEVTQTPSHQVTQMGQEVILRCVPISNHLYFYWYRQILGQKVEFLVSFYNNEISEKSEIFDDQFSVERPDGSNFTLKIRSTKLEDSAMYFCASSRTIVSLHFGNGTRLTVT.

This chain links TRBV6-5 with TRBJ1-4, with D perhaps matching TRBD1 (6 bases). CDR1 is MNHEY, CDR2 SVGAGI, per germline. The CDR3 is 14 residues long. Trimming took 6 bases from V and 4 from J, leaving 12 bases between them. As DNA, the CDR3 is TGTGCCAGCAGAAGACAGGTACATAATGAAAAACTGTTTTTT. It encodes CASRRQVHNEKLFF.

The rearrangement uses TRBV6-6 and TRBJ1-6; 7 nucleotides agree with TRBD1. This CDR3 has 14 amino acids. Germline-derived CDR1 and CDR2 are MNHNY and SVGAGI (reference sequence). Trimming cost V 5 bases and J 10 bases; bases outside gene matches: 8. CDR3 DNA sequence: TGTGCCAGCAGTGTACAGGGGTCGGAGTCACCCCTCCACTTT. The encoded protein is CASSVQGSESPLHF.

This chain uses TRBV10-3 with TRBJ1-3, with 7 bases matching TRBD1. The CDR3 length is 17 residues. Per germline, CDR1 ENHRY and CDR2 SYGVKD. V dropped 6 bases and J dropped 2; count of bases not matched to a gene: 13. CDR3 sequence: CAIRLQGKDGAGNTIYF. The CDR3 nucleotides are TGTGCCATCAGGCTACAGGGGAAGGATGGGGCTGGAAACACCATATATTTT.

V and J are TRBV4-1 and TRBJ1-2, with 9 bases identical to TRBD1. Germline-derived CDR1 and CDR2 are MGHRA and YSYEKL. This CDR3 is built from 17 residues. Trimming took 4 bases from V and 5 from J; bases not matched to a gene: 14. The CDR3 is CASSPTTGTGSMYGYTF. The DNA of the CDR3 is TGCGCCAGCAGCCCGACGACCGGGACAGGGAGTATGTATGGCTACACCTTC.

The J gene is TRBJ1-5, the V gene TRBV6-5; TRBD1 matches at 7 bases. Unmatched junction bases numbered 10, after V lost 11 bases and J lost 6 bases. The CDR3 covers 13 residues. Germline V gives CDR1 MNHEY, CDR2 SVGAGI. CDR3 loop: CAAVGTDSQPQHF. The CDR3 DNA sequence: TGTGCCGCCGTCGGGACAGATAGTCAGCCCCAGCATTTT.

The V and J genes are TRBV5-4 and TRBJ1-1; tentatively, D is TRBD1 (5 bases). CDR3 length: 15 amino acids. CDR1 and CDR2 from the germline V gene are SGHNT and YYREEE (reference sequence). V lost 4 bases and J lost 9, with 22 bases in between. The CDR3 nucleotides are TGTGCCAGCAGCCCGCAAACAGGCCCGCAAGAGAAAGCTTTCTTT. Translation: CASSPQTGPQEKAFF.

This clone was detected once. The CDR3 DNA reads as TGTGCCACCAGTGACATGAGCGGGGACACAGATACGCAGTATTTT. It translates to CATSDMSGDTDTQYF. The V gene is TRBV24-1, the J gene TRBJ2-3; TRBD2 aligns across 7 bases. J gave up 2 bases and V 4 bases, and 5 bases lay outside the gene matches. The CDR3 is 15 residues long. Germline CDR1 and CDR2: KGHDR and SFDVKD.

The CDR3 protein is CASSPLGVMAYEQYF. As DNA, the CDR3 is TGTGCCAGCAGTCCCTTAGGGGTAATGGCCTACGAGCAGTACTTC. V usage is TRBV28 and J usage is TRBJ2-7; TRBD1 is a possible D gene (5 bases). The CDR3 extends over 15 amino acids. V lost 5 bases and J lost 2, with 16 bases in between. Germline V gene lookup returns CDR1 MDHEN and CDR2 SYDVKM.

CDR3 region: CASSDSSTGERYNEQFF. CDR3 in DNA: TGTGCCAGCAGTGACTCTTCCACAGGCGAGAGGTACAATGAGCAGTTCTTC. The chain is built from TRBV6-4 and TRBJ2-1; D is perhaps TRBD1 (5 bases). Germline CDR1 MRHNA, CDR2 SNTAGT. The CDR3 has 17 amino acids. The V end was cut by 0 bases, the J end by 4 bases, with 16 bases between.

The V gene is TRBV11-3, the J gene TRBJ1-1, with D possibly being TRBD1 (6 bases). The germline V gene has CDR1 SGHNT and CDR2 YENEEA. The CDR3 is made up of 14 amino acids. V was shortened by 5 bases and J by 3 bases, with 13 bases between the two germline ends. The CDR3 is CASSRGDTHTEAFF. In DNA, the CDR3 is TGTGCCAGCAGCCGTGGGGACACCCACACTGAAGCTTTCTTT. The full variable domain, its missing parts supplied by reference TRBV11-3 and TRBJ1-1, is EAGVVQSPRYKIIEKKQPVAFWCNPISGHNTLYWYLQNLGQGPELLIRYENEEAVDDSQLPKDRFSAERLKGVDSTLKIQPAELGDSAVYLCASSRGDTHTEAFFGQGTRLTVV.

The rearrangement joins TRBV18 to TRBJ1-3; tentatively, D is TRBD1 (5 bases). Deletions cut 2 bases from V and 7 bases from J, with 12 bases between. CDR1 and CDR2 from the germline V gene are KGHSH and LQKENI. The CDR3 runs 14 residues. The DNA of the CDR3 is TGTGCCAGCTCACCATCAGGGATGGAGAACACCATATATTTT. Translating it yields CASSPSGMENTIYF.

V is TRBV27 and J is TRBJ2-3, with TRBD2 as a possible D gene (5 bases). From germline, CDR1 is MNHEY and CDR2 SMNVEV (reference sequence). V was clipped by 2 bases and J by 2 bases, with 8 bases between them. The CDR3 is 14 residues long. The CDR3 is CASSLLAPTDTQYF. The CDR3 DNA follows: TGTGCCAGCAGTTTACTAGCCCCCACAGATACGCAGTATTTT.

CDR3: CASSLNRGDSSEQYF. The CDR3 nucleotides are TGTGCCAGCAGCTTAAACCGGGGGGACTCTTCGGAGCAGTACTTC. V is TRBV11-2 and J is TRBJ2-7, with TRBD2 matching 7 bases. The V and J ends lost 2 bases and 7 bases, in that order; junction bases with no gene match: 11. CDR3 length: 15 residues. Germline V lookup: CDR1 SGHAT, CDR2 FQNNGV.

The chain carries TRBV25-1 and TRBJ2-7; weak D call: TRBD1 (5 bases). V was cut by 5 bases and J by 1 base, with 12 bases left in between. The germline V gene has CDR1 MGHDK and CDR2 SYGVNS. There are 14 residues in the CDR3. CDR3 amino acids: CASSLPGPSYEQYF. For the CDR3, the DNA is TGTGCCAGCAGTCTACCAGGGCCTTCCTACGAGCAGTACTTC.

V and J are TRBV20-1 and TRBJ1-5; D perhaps matches TRBD1 (5 bases). The CDR3 is made up of 14 amino acids. The germline V gene encodes CDR1 DFQATT and CDR2 SNEGSKA (reference sequence). The V end lost 3 bases, the J end lost 4 bases, and 13 bases lay between the germline ends. CDR3 DNA: TGCAGTGCTAGTCCAGGGAGGAGGAATCAGCCCCAGCATTTT. As protein: CSASPGRRNQPQHF.

The V and J genes are TRBV7-2 and TRBJ1-6; D gene ambiguous. V lost 5 bases and J lost 5, with 19 bases in between. This CDR3 region has 17 residues. Germline CDR1 is SGHTA and CDR2 is FQGNSA. This CDR3 reads CASSSGVRAVDNSPLHF. CDR3 coding DNA: TGTGCCAGCAGCAGTGGTGTGAGGGCGGTGGATAATTCACCCCTCCACTTT.

V usage is TRBV3-1 (or the pseudogene TRBV3-2) and J usage is TRBJ1-6; 7 bases match TRBD1. The germline CDR1 and CDR2 sequences are LGHDT and YNNKEL (reference sequence). V trimming: 4 bases; J trimming: 0 bases; junction bases outside the gene matches: 3. CDR3 size: 16 residues. CDR3 nucleotides: TGTGCCAGCAGCCTTCGGACAGGCTCCTATAATTCACCCCTCCACTTT. This translates into CASSLRTGSYNSPLHF.

With respect to this clone: A junction end diverges from the germline sequence, so it may reflect a read error. The genes are TRBV7-9 and TRBJ1-4, with unresolved D. The CDR3 is 12 residues long. Germline CDR1 is SEHNR and CDR2 is FQNEAQ (reference sequence). In nucleotides, the CDR3 is TGTGTCAGCAGCTCATCAACCAGTAAACTGTTTTTT. Protein: CVSSSSTSKLFF.